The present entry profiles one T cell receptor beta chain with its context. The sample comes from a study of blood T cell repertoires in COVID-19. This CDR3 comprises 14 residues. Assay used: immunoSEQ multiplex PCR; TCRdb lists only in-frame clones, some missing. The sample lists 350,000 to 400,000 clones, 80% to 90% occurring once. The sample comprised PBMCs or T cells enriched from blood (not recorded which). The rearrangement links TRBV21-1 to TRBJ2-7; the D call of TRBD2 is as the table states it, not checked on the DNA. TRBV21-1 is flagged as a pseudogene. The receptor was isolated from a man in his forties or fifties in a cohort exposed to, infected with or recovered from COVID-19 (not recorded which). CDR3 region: CASSKGAGVYEQYF. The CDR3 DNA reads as TGTGCCAGCAGCAAAGGAGCGGGAGTATACGAGCAGTACTTC.